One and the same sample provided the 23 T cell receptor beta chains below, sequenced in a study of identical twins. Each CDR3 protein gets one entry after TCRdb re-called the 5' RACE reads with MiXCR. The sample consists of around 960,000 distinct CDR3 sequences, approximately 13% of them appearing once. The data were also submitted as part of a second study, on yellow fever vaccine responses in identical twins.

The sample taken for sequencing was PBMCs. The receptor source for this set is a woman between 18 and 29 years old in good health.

The CDR3 sequence: CASSKRSGTVDTGELFF. CDR3 coding DNA: TGCGCCAGCAGTAAACGGTCCGGGACAGTAGACACCGGGGAGCTGTTTTTT. This chain joins TRBV10-2 and TRBJ2-2; the match to TRBD1 covers 7 bases. V lost 5 bases, J lost 3 bases, and 12 bases stayed unmatched. Germline-derived CDR1 and CDR2 are WSHSY and SAAADI. The CDR3 is 17 residues long.

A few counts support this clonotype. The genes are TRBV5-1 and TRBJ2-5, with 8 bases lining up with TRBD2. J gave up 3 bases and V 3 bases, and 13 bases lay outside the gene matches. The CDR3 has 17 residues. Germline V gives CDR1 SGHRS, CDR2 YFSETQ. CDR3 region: CASSSTSYAGGKETQYF. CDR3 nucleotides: TGCGCCAGCAGCTCTACGAGCTATGCGGGAGGAAAAGAGACCCAGTACTTC. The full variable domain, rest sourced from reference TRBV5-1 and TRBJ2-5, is KAGVTQTPRYLIKTRGQQVTLSCSPISGHRSVSWYQQTPGQGLQFLFEYFSETQRNKGNFPGRFSGRQFSNSRSEMNVSTLELGDSALYLCASSSTSYAGGKETQYFGPGTRLLVL.

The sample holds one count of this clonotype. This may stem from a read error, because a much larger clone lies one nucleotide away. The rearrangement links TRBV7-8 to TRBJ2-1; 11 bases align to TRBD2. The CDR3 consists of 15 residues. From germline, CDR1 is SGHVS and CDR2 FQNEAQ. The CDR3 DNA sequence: TGTGCCAGCAGCTCGCCGGGACTAGCGGCGAATGGGCAGTTCTTC. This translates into CASSSPGLAANGQFF.

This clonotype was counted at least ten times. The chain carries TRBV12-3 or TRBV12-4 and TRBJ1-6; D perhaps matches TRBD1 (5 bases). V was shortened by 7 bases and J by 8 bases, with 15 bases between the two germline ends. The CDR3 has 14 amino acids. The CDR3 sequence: CASTPTVADSPLHF. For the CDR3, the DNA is TGTGCCAGCACCCCGACAGTGGCTGATTCACCCCTCCACTTT.

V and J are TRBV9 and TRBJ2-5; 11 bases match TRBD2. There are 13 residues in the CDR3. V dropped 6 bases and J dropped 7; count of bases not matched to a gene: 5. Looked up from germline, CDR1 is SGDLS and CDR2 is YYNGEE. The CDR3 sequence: CASNTGLAGTQYF. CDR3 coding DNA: TGTGCCAGCAACACTGGACTAGCGGGGACCCAGTACTTC.

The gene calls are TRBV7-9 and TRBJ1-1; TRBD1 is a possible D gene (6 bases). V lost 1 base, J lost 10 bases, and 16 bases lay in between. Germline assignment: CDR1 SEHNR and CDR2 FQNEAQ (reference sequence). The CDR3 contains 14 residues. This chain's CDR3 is CASSLVGSGVGAFF. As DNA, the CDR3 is TGTGCCAGCAGCTTAGTGGGGTCAGGGGTTGGAGCTTTCTTT.

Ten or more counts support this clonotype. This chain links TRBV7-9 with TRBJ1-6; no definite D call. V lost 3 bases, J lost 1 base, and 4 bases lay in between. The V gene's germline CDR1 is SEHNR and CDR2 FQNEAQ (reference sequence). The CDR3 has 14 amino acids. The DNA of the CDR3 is TGTGCCAGCAGCTTGGATTCCTATAATTCACCCCTCCACTTT. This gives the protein CASSLDSYNSPLHF.

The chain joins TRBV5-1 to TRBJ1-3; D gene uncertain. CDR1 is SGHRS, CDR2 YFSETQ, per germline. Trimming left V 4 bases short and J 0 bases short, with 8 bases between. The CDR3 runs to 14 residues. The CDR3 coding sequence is TGCGCCAGCAGCCCGACGGTCTCTGGAAACACCATATATTTT. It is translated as CASSPTVSGNTIYF.

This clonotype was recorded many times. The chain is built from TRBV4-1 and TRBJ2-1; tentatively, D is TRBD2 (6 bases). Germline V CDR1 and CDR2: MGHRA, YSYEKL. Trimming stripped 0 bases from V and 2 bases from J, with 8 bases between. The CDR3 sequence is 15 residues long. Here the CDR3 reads CASSQEIAAYNEQFF. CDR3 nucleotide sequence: TGCGCCAGCAGCCAAGAGATAGCGGCCTACAATGAGCAGTTCTTC.

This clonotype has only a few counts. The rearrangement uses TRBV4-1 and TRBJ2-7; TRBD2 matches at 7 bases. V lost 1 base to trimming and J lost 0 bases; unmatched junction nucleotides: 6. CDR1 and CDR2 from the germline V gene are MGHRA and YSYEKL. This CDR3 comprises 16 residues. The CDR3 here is CASSQVSGGSSYEQYV. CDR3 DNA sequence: TGCGCCAGCAGCCAAGTTTCGGGCGGGAGCTCCTACGAGCAGTACGTC.

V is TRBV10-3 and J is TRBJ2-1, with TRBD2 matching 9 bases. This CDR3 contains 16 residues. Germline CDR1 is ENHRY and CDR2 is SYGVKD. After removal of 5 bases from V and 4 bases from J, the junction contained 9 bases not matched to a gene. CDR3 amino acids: CAISPATSGDYNEQFF. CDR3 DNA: TGTGCCATCAGTCCCGCGACTAGCGGAGATTACAATGAGCAGTTCTTC.

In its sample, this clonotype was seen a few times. CDR3 nucleotide sequence: TGCGCCAGCAGCTTGCAGGGGGGGGCCCAAGAGACCCAGTACTTC. It is translated as CASSLQGGAQETQYF. This sequence joins TRBV5-1 and TRBJ2-5; the D call may be TRBD1 or TRBD2 (7 bases each). The CDR3 sequence is 15 residues long. V dropped 1 base and J dropped 1 base, with 11 bases sitting between them. Per germline, CDR1 SGHRS and CDR2 YFSETQ.

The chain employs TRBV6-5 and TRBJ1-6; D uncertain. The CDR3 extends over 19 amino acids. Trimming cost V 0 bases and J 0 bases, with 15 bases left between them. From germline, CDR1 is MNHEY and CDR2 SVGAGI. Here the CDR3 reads CASSYSIGSPSSYNSPLHF. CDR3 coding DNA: TGTGCCAGCAGTTACTCGATAGGTTCCCCAAGCTCCTATAATTCACCCCTCCACTTT.

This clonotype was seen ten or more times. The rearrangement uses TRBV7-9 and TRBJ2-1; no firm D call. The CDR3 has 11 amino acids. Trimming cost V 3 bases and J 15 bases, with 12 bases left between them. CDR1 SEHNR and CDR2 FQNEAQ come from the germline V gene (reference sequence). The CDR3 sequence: CASSLADEVFF. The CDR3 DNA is TGTGCCAGCAGCTTGGCCGATGAGGTGTTCTTC.

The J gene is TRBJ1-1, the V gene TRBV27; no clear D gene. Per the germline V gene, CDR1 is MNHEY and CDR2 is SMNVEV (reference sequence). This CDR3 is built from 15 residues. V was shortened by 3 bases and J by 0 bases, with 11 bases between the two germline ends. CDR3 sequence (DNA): TGTGCCAGCAGTTTTTCGGGAATTATGAACACTGAAGCTTTCTTT. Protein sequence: CASSFSGIMNTEAFF.

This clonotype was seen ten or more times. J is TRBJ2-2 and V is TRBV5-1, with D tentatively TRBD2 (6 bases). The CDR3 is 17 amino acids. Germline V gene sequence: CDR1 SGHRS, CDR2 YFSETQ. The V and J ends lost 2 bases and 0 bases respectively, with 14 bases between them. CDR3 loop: CASSFPRLEANTGELFF. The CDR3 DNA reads TGCGCCAGCAGCTTCCCACGACTAGAGGCGAACACCGGGGAGCTGTTTTTT. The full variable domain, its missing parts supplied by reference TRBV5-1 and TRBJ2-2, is KAGVTQTPRYLIKTRGQQVTLSCSPISGHRSVSWYQQTPGQGLQFLFEYFSETQRNKGNFPGRFSGRQFSNSRSEMNVSTLELGDSALYLCASSFPRLEANTGELFFGEGSRLTVL.

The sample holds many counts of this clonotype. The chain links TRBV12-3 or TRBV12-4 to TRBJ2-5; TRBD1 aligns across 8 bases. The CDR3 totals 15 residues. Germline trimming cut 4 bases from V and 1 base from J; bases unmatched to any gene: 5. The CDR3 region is CASSSRTGFQETQYF. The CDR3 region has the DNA TGTGCCAGCAGTTCTCGGACAGGGTTCCAAGAGACCCAGTACTTC.

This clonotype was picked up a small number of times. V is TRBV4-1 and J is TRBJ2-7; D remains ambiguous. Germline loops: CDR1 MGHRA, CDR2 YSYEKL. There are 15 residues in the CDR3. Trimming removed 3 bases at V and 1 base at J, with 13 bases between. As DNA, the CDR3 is TGCGCCAGCAGCCAGGGTCGAGACGGATCCTACGAGCAGTACTTC. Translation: CASSQGRDGSYEQYF.

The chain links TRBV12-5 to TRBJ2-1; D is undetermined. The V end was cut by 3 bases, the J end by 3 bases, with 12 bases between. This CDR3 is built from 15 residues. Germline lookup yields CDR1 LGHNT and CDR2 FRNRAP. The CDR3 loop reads CASGLPPPNYNEQFF. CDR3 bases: TGTGCTAGTGGTTTACCCCCCCCAAACTACAATGAGCAGTTCTTC.

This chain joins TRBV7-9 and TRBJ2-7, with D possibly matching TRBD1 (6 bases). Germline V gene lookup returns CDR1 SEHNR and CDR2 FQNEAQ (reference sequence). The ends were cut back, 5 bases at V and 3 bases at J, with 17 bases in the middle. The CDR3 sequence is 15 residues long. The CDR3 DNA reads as TGTGCCAGCAGCCCGGACAGTTTCTCTAACTACGAGCAGTACTTC. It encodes CASSPDSFSNYEQYF.

The CDR3 spells CASSVVAEVADTQYF. CDR3 bases: TGTGCCAGCAGCGTAGTGGCGGAGGTGGCAGATACGCAGTATTTT. The chain recombines TRBV9 with TRBJ2-3, with D tentatively TRBD2 (5 bases). The CDR3 has 15 residues. Trimming left V 0 bases short and J 4 bases short, with 12 bases between. Looked up from germline, CDR1 is SGDLS and CDR2 is YYNGEE. The full variable domain, in which reference TRBV9 and TRBJ2-3 provide the parts outside the CDR3, is DSGVTQTPKHLITATGQRVTLRCSPRSGDLSVYWYQQSLDQGLQFLIQYYNGEERAKGNILERFSAQQFPDLHSELNLSSLELGDSALYFCASSVVAEVADTQYFGPGTRLTVL.

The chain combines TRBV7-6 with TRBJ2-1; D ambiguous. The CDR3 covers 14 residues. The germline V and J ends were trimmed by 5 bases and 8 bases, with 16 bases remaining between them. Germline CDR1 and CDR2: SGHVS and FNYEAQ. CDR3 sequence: CASSRGVGLDEQFF. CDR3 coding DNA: TGTGCCAGCAGCCGAGGAGTAGGCCTGGATGAGCAGTTCTTC. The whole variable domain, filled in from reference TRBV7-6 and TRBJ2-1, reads GAGVSQSPRYKVTKRGQDVALRCDPISGHVSLYWYRQALGQGPEFLTYFNYEAQQDKSGLPNDRFSAERPEGSISTLTIQRTEQRDSAMYRCASSRGVGLDEQFFGPGTRLTVL.

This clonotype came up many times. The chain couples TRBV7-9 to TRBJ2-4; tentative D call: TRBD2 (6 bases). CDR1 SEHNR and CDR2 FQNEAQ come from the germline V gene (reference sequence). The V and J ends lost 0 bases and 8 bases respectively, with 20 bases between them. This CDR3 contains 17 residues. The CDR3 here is CASSLAAGPVVEDIQYF. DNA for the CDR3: TGTGCCAGCAGCTTAGCGGCGGGGCCTGTTGTGGAGGACATTCAGTACTTC.